These 13 T cell receptor beta chains were sequenced from one sample in a study of CD8+ T cells in alopecia areata. Extracted RNA was reverse transcribed into cDNA, the sequencing template. TCRdb's table, derived via immunoSEQ multiplex PCR, lists solely in-frame clones and lacks some. The data contain about 140,000 clones, 51% of them singletons. The material was CD4+ T cells sorted from blood, obtained at week 0. Receptors originate from a human donor with alopecia areata.

Comments on this clone: Other DNA sequences in the same sample also yield this CDR3. This chain uses TRBV6-5 with TRBJ2-2, with TRBD2 identical over 8 bases. Trimming took 6 bases from V and 0 from J; bases not matched to a gene: 0. The CDR3 totals 14 residues. Germline V CDR1 and CDR2: MNHEY, SVGAGI. The CDR3 here is CASRGLANTGELFF. Here the CDR3 DNA reads TGTGCCAGCAGGGGACTAGCGAACACCGGGGAGCTGTTTTTT.

The chain combines TRBV9 with TRBJ1-2, with 9 bases lining up with TRBD1. J was trimmed by 2 bases and V by 0 bases; bases with no gene match: 2. Per germline, CDR1 SGDLS and CDR2 YYNGEE. This CDR3 is 15 amino acids long. Written as DNA, the CDR3 is TGTGCCAGCAGCGTAGATGACAGGGGGAACTATGGCTACACCTTC. It specifies CASSVDDRGNYGYTF.

This clone was observed once. V gene TRBV7-2 combines with J gene TRBJ2-3, with 14 bases that match TRBD2. The CDR3 is 18 amino acids. Germline-derived CDR1 and CDR2 are SGHTA and FQGNSA. With 5 bases clipped from V and 4 bases from J, the junction kept 11 bases outside the gene matches. CDR3 amino acids: CASSPSGTSGRWADTQYF. The CDR3 DNA sequence: TGTGCCAGCAGCCCCTCCGGGACTAGCGGGAGATGGGCAGATACGCAGTATTTT.

The chain is built from TRBV5-4 and TRBJ2-2; D not resolved. The V end lost 0 bases, the J end lost 2 bases, and 8 bases lay between the germline ends. This CDR3 spans 15 amino acids. Germline assignment: CDR1 SGHNT and CDR2 YYREEE (reference sequence). CDR3 amino acids: CASSLALYNTGELFF. The CDR3 region has the DNA TGTGCCAGCAGCTTGGCCCTATATAACACCGGGGAGCTGTTTTTT.

The chain combines TRBV15 with TRBJ2-7, with a weak D call TRBD2 (6 bases). CDR1 and CDR2 (germline): LNHNV, YYDKDF (reference sequence). The CDR3 runs 16 residues. The V gene lost 0 bases and the J gene lost 2 bases, with 14 bases spanning the gap. In DNA form, the CDR3 reads TGTGCCACCAGCAGAGATCTCCGGGAGAGCGCCTACGAGCAGTACTTC. Protein: CATSRDLRESAYEQYF.

The chain links TRBV30 to TRBJ1-5; tentatively, D is TRBD1 (6 bases). V was cut by 2 bases and J by 3 bases, with 11 bases left in between. The CDR3 covers 14 residues. CDR1 and CDR2 from the germline V gene are GTSNPN and SVGIG (reference sequence). The CDR3, as DNA: TGTGCCTGGAGTCAACAGGGTTACAATCAGCCCCAGCATTTT. This encodes CAWSQQGYNQPQHF.

This rearrangement joins TRBV28 to TRBJ1-1, with TRBD1 matching 11 bases. CDR3 length: 15 amino acids. Germline values: CDR1 MDHEN, CDR2 SYDVKM. V trimming: 3 bases; J trimming: 4 bases; junction bases outside the gene matches: 4. The chain's CDR3 is CASSFTGTGGTEAFF. Here the CDR3 DNA reads TGTGCCAGCAGTTTTACCGGGACAGGGGGCACTGAAGCTTTCTTT.

This clone was detected once. The chain is built from TRBV29-1 and TRBJ2-7, with 7 nucleotides matching TRBD2. The CDR3 runs 15 residues. The J segment lost 7 bases and the V segment lost 4 bases, leaving 16 bases of the junction unmatched. CDR1 is SQVTM and CDR2 is ANQGSEA in the germline V gene. The DNA of the CDR3 is TGCAGCGTTGGAACCCAGTGGGGGGGAGGTGGTGAGCAGTACTTC. It codes for CSVGTQWGGGGEQYF.

V and J are TRBV29-1 and TRBJ2-4; 10 bases map to TRBD1. With 6 bases clipped from V and 2 bases from J, the junction kept 7 bases outside the gene matches. The CDR3 covers 15 residues. Germline V gives CDR1 SQVTM, CDR2 ANQGSEA. CDR3 DNA: TGCAGCGTCGGGGGGACAGGGGTTTCCAAAAACATTCAGTACTTC. It translates to CSVGGTGVSKNIQYF.

The chain is built from TRBV7-3 and TRBJ2-3; D is undetermined. The germline V gene has CDR1 SGHTA and CDR2 FQGTGA. Trimming left V 8 bases short and J 0 bases short, with 6 bases between. The CDR3 is made up of 12 amino acids. As DNA, the CDR3 is TGTGCCAGCTTTGCGAGCACAGATACGCAGTATTTT. It yields the protein CASFASTDTQYF. Using reference TRBV7-3 and TRBJ2-3 for the parts outside the CDR3, the full variable domain is GAGVSQTPSNKVTEKGKYVELRCDPISGHTALYWYRQSLGQGPEFLIYFQGTGAADDSGLPNDRFFAVRPEGSVSTLKIQRTERGDSAVYLCASFASTDTQYFGPGTRLTVL.

The chain links TRBV30 to TRBJ1-1; a weak D match, TRBD1 (6 bases). In germline, CDR1 is GTSNPN, CDR2 SVGIG (reference sequence). The CDR3 is 15 residues long. Trimming cost V 4 bases and J 1 base, with 16 bases left between them. The CDR3, as DNA: TGTGCCTGGACTCCCGGGACGGGGGCGAACACTGAAGCTTTCTTT. This encodes CAWTPGTGANTEAFF.

The chain recombines TRBV15 with TRBJ2-5, with a tentative D call TRBD2 (5 bases). This CDR3 has 14 residues. V shed 0 bases and J shed 7 bases, with 12 bases lying between them. The germline V gene has CDR1 LNHNV and CDR2 YYDKDF (reference sequence). The CDR3 bases are TGTGCCACCAGCAGAGATCCACTAGAGGGGACCCAGTACTTC. Its protein is CATSRDPLEGTQYF.

This clone turned up a few times. V usage is TRBV15 and J usage is TRBJ1-5; D is unclear. V lost 5 bases, J lost 1 base, and 9 bases lay in between. Germline CDR1 LNHNV, CDR2 YYDKDF (reference sequence). The length of the CDR3 is 14 residues. The CDR3 coding sequence is TGTGCCACCAGCCCCAAGATAAGCAATCAGCCCCAGCATTTT. Its protein product is CATSPKISNQPQHF.